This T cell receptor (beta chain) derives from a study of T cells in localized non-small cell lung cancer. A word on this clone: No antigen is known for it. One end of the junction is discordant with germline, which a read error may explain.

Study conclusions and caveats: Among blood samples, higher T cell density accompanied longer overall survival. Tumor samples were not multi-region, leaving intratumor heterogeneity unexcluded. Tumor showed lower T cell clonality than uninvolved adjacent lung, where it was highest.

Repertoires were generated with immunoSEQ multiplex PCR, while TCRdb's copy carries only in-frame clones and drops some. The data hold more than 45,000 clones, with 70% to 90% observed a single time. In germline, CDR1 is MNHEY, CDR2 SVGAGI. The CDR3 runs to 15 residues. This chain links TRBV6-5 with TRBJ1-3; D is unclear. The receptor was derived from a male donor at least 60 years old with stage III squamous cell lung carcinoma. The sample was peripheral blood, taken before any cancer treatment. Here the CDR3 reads CASSYSPASRNTIYF. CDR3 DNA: TGTGCCAGCAGTTACTCCCCGGCCTCTCGAAACACCATATATTTT.